This entry describes one T cell receptor beta chain. This specimen comes from a study of control samples from healthy donors and cancer patients. TCRdb's copy holds only in-frame clones and misses some; the assay was immunoSEQ multiplex PCR. The sample lists some 150,000 clones; just over 90% were seen once. Germline assignment: CDR1 SGHTA and CDR2 FQGNSA. V gave up 1 base and J gave up 3 bases, with 9 bases separating them. The CDR3 sequence is 14 residues long. The receptor was isolated from a woman aged 55-75 years in good health. Input material: blood. This chain joins TRBV7-2 and TRBJ1-2, with a tentative D call TRBD1 (5 bases). CDR3 sequence (DNA): TGTGCCAGCAGCTTAGACAGGTTTGACTATGGCTACACCTTC. Protein sequence: CASSLDRFDYGYTF.